This T cell receptor beta chain was profiled in a study of shared clonotypes between healthy human individuals. Turning to the study itself: Three CD4 naive, three CD4 memory, two CD8 naive and one CD8 memory plate were used per donor.

Germline loops: CDR1 SGHTA, CDR2 FQGNSA. With 1 base removed from V and 1 base from J, the gap between germline ends came to 7 bases. The CDR3 consists of 14 residues. The assay used deep level. Approximately 30,000 T cell genomes (approximately 0.2 ug DNA) went into each sorted-subset replicate. Sequenced by immunoSEQ multiplex PCR; TCRdb stores in-frame clones only, minus some. Altogether nearly 600,000 clones are present, roughly 95% being singletons, with the ten largest covering about 0.11%. CD8 cells regarded as naive lacked CD45RO, were positively chosen for CCR7, and omitted terminally differentiated effector memory CD45RA+ cells.

V and J are TRBV7-2 and TRBJ1-2; D uncertain. The sample taken for sequencing was naive CD8+ T cells sorted from blood. The TCR comes from a woman in her 30s in good health. CDR3 protein: CASSLDGVNYGYTF. The CDR3 DNA reads TGTGCCAGCAGCTTAGACGGGGTTAACTATGGCTACACCTTC.